The 12 T cell receptor beta chains below were found in one sample sequenced in a study of blood T cell repertoires in COVID-19. Produced via immunoSEQ multiplex PCR; TCRdb's table is partial and in-frame only. There are around 16,000 clones in the sample; roughly 91% occur only once, and 20% to 25% lies in the top ten. Sample: peripheral blood. The receptors here all came from a man between 60 and 70 years old with acute or convalescent COVID-19.

This sequence joins TRBV11-1 and TRBJ1-1; 7 nucleotides agree with TRBD1. The V and J ends lost 5 bases and 2 bases, in that order; junction bases with no gene match: 8. The CDR3 extends over 15 amino acids. In germline, CDR1 is SGHAT, CDR2 FQDESV (reference sequence). CDR3 loop: CASSTRQGGNTEAFF. CDR3 bases: TGTGCCAGCAGCACACGACAGGGTGGCAACACTGAAGCTTTCTTT.

V and J are TRBV10-3 and TRBJ2-1; TRBD2 matches at 14 bases. The trim removed 3 bases at V and 6 bases at J, leaving 4 bases unmatched. Germline lookup yields CDR1 ENHRY and CDR2 SYGVKD. CDR3 length: 16 amino acids. In DNA form, the CDR3 reads TGTGCCATCAGTGACTCGGGACTAGCGGGAGTCAATGAGCAGTTCTTC. It yields the protein CAISDSGLAGVNEQFF.

This rearrangement joins TRBV5-1 to TRBJ2-2; a weak D match, TRBD1 (6 bases). Germline V gene sequence: CDR1 SGHRS, CDR2 YFSETQ. The CDR3 has 16 amino acids. V lost 2 bases and J 2 bases, leaving 13 bases between the germline ends. The DNA of the CDR3 is TGCGCCAGCAGCTTACAGGGATTCCCTAACACCGGGGAGCTGTTTTTT. This translates into CASSLQGFPNTGELFF.

Worth noting for this clone: This sample also contains other DNA sequences that code for the same CDR3. The rearrangement uses TRBV5-1 and TRBJ1-1, with 8 bases fitting TRBD1. Germline CDR1 SGHRS, CDR2 YFSETQ. Trimming at V came to 3 bases and at J to 0 bases, leaving 4 bases not matched to a gene. The CDR3 loop spans 15 amino acids. CDR3 residues: CASSSGTGMNTEAFF. Here the CDR3 DNA reads TGCGCCAGCAGCTCCGGGACAGGAATGAACACTGAAGCTTTCTTT.

This rearrangement joins TRBV7-9 to TRBJ2-5; 9 positions agree with TRBD1. Germline CDR1 SEHNR, CDR2 FQNEAQ (reference sequence). The CDR3 is 14 residues long. V was pared by 3 bases and J by 5 bases, with 4 bases of the junction left unmatched. The CDR3 reads CASSFEQGAETQYF. DNA of the CDR3: TGTGCCAGCAGCTTTGAACAGGGGGCGGAGACCCAGTACTTC.

This clone was recorded only once. The chain links TRBV2 to TRBJ1-3; D is ambiguous. In germline, CDR1 is SNHLY, CDR2 FYNNEI. Trimming pared 2 bases from V and 0 bases from J, leaving 8 bases between. The CDR3 has 15 amino acids. The CDR3 is CASSEQGGSGNTIYF. CDR3 nucleotides: TGTGCCAGCAGTGAACAAGGCGGCTCTGGAAACACCATATATTTT.

V and J are TRBV10-2 and TRBJ1-5, with D possibly being TRBD1 (5 bases). Deletions cut 6 bases from V and 4 bases from J, with 16 bases between. CDR3 length: 15 residues. CDR1 is WSHSY, CDR2 SAAADI, per germline. CDR3 nucleotides: TGCGCCAGCAGGAGCCCCGAAGGGGTAAATCAGCCCCAGCATTTT. Translated: CASRSPEGVNQPQHF.

The CDR3 nucleotides read TGTGCCAGCAGTCTGGGACAGGTCTTCGAGCAGTACTTC. Translation: CASSLGQVFEQYF. The chain recombines TRBV28 with TRBJ2-7; 8 positions agree with TRBD1. The ends lost 5 bases at V and 6 bases at J; junction bases unmatched: 6. Germline-derived CDR1 and CDR2 are MDHEN and SYDVKM. This CDR3 has 13 amino acids.

This clone occurred a few times. J is TRBJ1-1 and V is TRBV11-2; unclear D gene. Trimming removed 6 bases at V and 7 bases at J, with 15 bases between. This CDR3 has 13 residues. Germline loops: CDR1 SGHAT, CDR2 FQNNGV. The CDR3 DNA reads as TGTGCCAGCAGTCCCTCACGGGTGGGTGAAGCTTTCTTT. This translates into CASSPSRVGEAFF.

The rearrangement uses TRBV7-9 and TRBJ2-1, with 7 bases matching TRBD1. Germline loops: CDR1 SEHNR, CDR2 FQNEAQ (reference sequence). The V and J ends lost 1 base and 8 bases, in that order; junction bases with no gene match: 5. CDR3 length: 14 residues. In DNA form, the CDR3 reads TGTGCCAGCAGCTTAGAGGGGGCGCTGGATGAGCAGTTCTTC. Translated: CASSLEGALDEQFF.

This clone was seen only once. The chain's CDR3 is CAIGDRENEKLFF. DNA of the CDR3: TGTGCCATCGGGGACAGGGAAAATGAAAAACTGTTTTTT. The chain joins TRBV10-3 to TRBJ1-4; 9 nucleotides agree with TRBD1. The germline V gene encodes CDR1 ENHRY and CDR2 SYGVKD. This CDR3 spans 13 amino acids. The J segment lost 5 bases and the V segment lost 8 bases, leaving 3 bases of the junction unmatched.

The chain has TRBV11-2 and TRBJ2-3; D is unresolved. Germline assignment: CDR1 SGHAT and CDR2 FQNNGV. The CDR3 sequence is 15 residues long. Trimming cost V 1 base and J 6 bases, with 14 bases left between them. The CDR3 DNA reads TGTGCCAGCAGCTTAGGAAACCGAGATGTCGATACGCAGTATTTT. It specifies CASSLGNRDVDTQYF.